The 27 T cell receptor beta chains reported below all come from one sample, sequenced in a study of blood T cell repertoires in COVID-19. The method was immunoSEQ multiplex PCR; TCRdb's version includes in-frame clones alone and lacks a portion of them. The sample carries 220,000 or so clones, approximately 84% recorded once. The sample comprised peripheral blood. Receptors were obtained from a woman in her twenties or thirties who had recovered from COVID-19.

The chain joins TRBV19 to TRBJ2-2, with 8 bases matching TRBD1. J was trimmed by 0 bases and V by 6 bases; bases with no gene match: 3. The germline V gene encodes CDR1 LNHDA and CDR2 SQIVND (reference sequence). The CDR3 sequence is 15 residues long. The CDR3 loop reads CASRGTGSNTGELFF. The CDR3 DNA reads as TGTGCCAGTAGGGGGACAGGCTCGAACACCGGGGAGCTGTTTTTT. The whole variable domain, filled in from reference TRBV19 and TRBJ2-2, reads DGGITQSPKYLFRKEGQNVTLSCEQNLNHDAMYWYRQDPGQGLRLIYYSQIVNDFQKGDIAEGYSVSREKKESFPLTVTSAQKNPTAFYLCASRGTGSNTGELFFGEGSRLTVL.

The V and J genes are TRBV10-3 and TRBJ2-5, with D maybe TRBD2 (5 bases). V was pared by 3 bases and J by 5 bases, with 7 bases between. Germline V CDR1 and CDR2: ENHRY, SYGVKD. The CDR3 covers 12 residues. The CDR3 nucleotides read TGTGCCATCAGTGATGGGGAGGAGACCCAGTACTTC. Translated: CAISDGEETQYF.

This chain joins TRBV27 and TRBJ2-5; 13 bases map to TRBD2. Germline CDR1 is MNHEY and CDR2 is SMNVEV (reference sequence). The V gene end was trimmed by 5 bases and the J gene end by 3 bases; junction bases not matched to a gene: 3. This CDR3 has 15 amino acids. DNA for the CDR3: TGTGCCAGCAGTAGAGGGACTAGCGGGAAAGAGACCCAGTACTTC. Translated: CASSRGTSGKETQYF.

The V gene is TRBV6-5, the J gene TRBJ1-2; no clear D gene. CDR1 is MNHEY and CDR2 is SVGAGI in the germline V gene. This CDR3 contains 15 residues. V lost 2 bases and J 4 bases, leaving 14 bases between the germline ends. CDR3 DNA sequence: TGTGCCAGCAGTTACCTCGATCGGGGAGGCTATGGCTACACCTTC. It specifies CASSYLDRGGYGYTF.

This clone came up a few times. The J gene is TRBJ1-5, the V gene TRBV5-1; 9 positions match TRBD1. Trimming took 4 bases from V and 3 from J; bases not matched to a gene: 5. The CDR3 length is 15 residues. Per germline, CDR1 SGHRS and CDR2 YFSETQ. The CDR3 here is CASSVGQGPNQPQHF. The CDR3 region has the DNA TGCGCCAGCAGCGTGGGACAGGGCCCCAATCAGCCCCAGCATTTT.

This clone was counted a single time. The rearrangement links TRBV14 to TRBJ2-7; TRBD1 matches at 7 bases. The CDR3 consists of 16 residues. After removal of 2 bases from V and 4 bases from J, the junction contained 11 bases not matched to a gene. Germline V gene lookup returns CDR1 SGHDN and CDR2 FVKESK. The DNA for the CDR3 is TGTGCCAGCAGCCAAATCCCCAGGGGGAATCTTTACGAGCAGTACTTC. Translating it yields CASSQIPRGNLYEQYF.

The rearrangement joins TRBV2 to TRBJ2-3, with TRBD2 matching over 11 bases. CDR1 is SNHLY and CDR2 is FYNNEI in the germline V gene. The CDR3 has 16 residues. J lost 4 bases, V lost 2 bases, and 5 bases had no gene match. In DNA form, the CDR3 reads TGTGCCAGCAGTGAAACTAGCGGGAGTGGCGCAGATACGCAGTATTTT. It yields the protein CASSETSGSGADTQYF. Full variable domain (rest looked up from reference TRBV2 and TRBJ2-3): EPEVTQTPSHQVTQMGQEVILRCVPISNHLYFYWYRQILGQKVEFLVSFYNNEISEKSEIFDDQFSVERPDGSNFTLKIRSTKLEDSAMYFCASSETSGSGADTQYFGPGTRLTVL.

This sequence joins TRBV6-5 and TRBJ2-2; the D is unclear. Trimming shortened V by 0 bases and J by 5 bases, and 4 bases separated the two germline ends. The germline gives CDR1 MNHEY, CDR2 SVGAGI. This CDR3 is built from 13 residues. For the CDR3, the DNA is TGTGCCAGCAGTTACTCTTTAACCGGGGAGCTGTTTTTT. Translating it yields CASSYSLTGELFF.

The CDR3 reads CASSPWGRGTVEQYF. CDR3 coding DNA: TGTGCCAGCAGCCCATGGGGCAGGGGGACGGTCGAGCAGTACTTC. This rearrangement joins TRBV7-9 to TRBJ2-7; TRBD1 agrees at 7 bases. Looked up from germline, CDR1 is SEHNR and CDR2 is FQNEAQ (reference sequence). Trimming removed 5 bases from V and 6 bases from J; junction bases left unmatched: 13. The CDR3 loop spans 15 amino acids.

This clone has a count of ten or more. V and J are TRBV7-9 and TRBJ1-2; 7 bases map to TRBD1. Germline V gene sequence: CDR1 SEHNR, CDR2 FQNEAQ (reference sequence). This CDR3 has 13 amino acids. V trimming: 4 bases; J trimming: 4 bases; junction bases outside the gene matches: 3. The chain's CDR3 is CASSSWDSYGYTF. In DNA, the CDR3 is TGTGCCAGCAGCTCCTGGGACAGCTATGGCTACACCTTC.

The gene calls are TRBV7-2 and TRBJ1-1, with D perhaps matching TRBD1 (6 bases). The CDR3 length is 16 residues. Between the trimmed V and J ends, which lost 1 base and 0 bases, there was a span of 12 bases. Looked up from germline, CDR1 is SGHTA and CDR2 is FQGNSA. The CDR3 DNA is TGTGCCAGCAGCTTAGGGCCGGGACACTTGAACACTGAAGCTTTCTTT. It specifies CASSLGPGHLNTEAFF.

V is TRBV28 and J is TRBJ2-1, with 12 bases aligning to TRBD2. Losses at the gene ends were 4 bases for V and 4 bases for J; bases not matched to a gene: 8. This CDR3 spans 17 amino acids. Germline assignment: CDR1 MDHEN and CDR2 SYDVKM. CDR3 region: CASSYLAGGPEYNEQFF. As DNA, the CDR3 is TGTGCCAGCAGTTATCTAGCGGGAGGGCCGGAATACAATGAGCAGTTCTTC.

This clone was recorded only once. This chain uses TRBV5-1 with TRBJ1-4; no firm D call. In germline, CDR1 is SGHRS, CDR2 YFSETQ. The CDR3 contains 14 residues. V dropped 4 bases and J dropped 5 bases, with 12 bases sitting between them. The CDR3 loop is CASSVGTANEKLFF. The CDR3 DNA is TGCGCCAGCAGCGTGGGCACAGCCAATGAAAAACTGTTTTTT.

This clone was detected only a few times. This chain uses TRBV30 with TRBJ2-7; no firm D call. The CDR3 length is 11 residues. Germline CDR1 GTSNPN, CDR2 SVGIG (reference sequence). The CDR3 bases are TGTGCGTCATCTACCTCCTACGAGCAGTACTTC. Translated: CASSTSYEQYF.

The chain employs TRBV19 and TRBJ2-2; 10 nucleotides align to TRBD2. This CDR3 is built from 18 residues. CDR1 is LNHDA and CDR2 is SQIVND in the germline V gene (reference sequence). Trimming cost V 6 bases and J 5 bases; bases outside gene matches: 15. The CDR3 region has the DNA TGTGCCAGTAGCTGGGAAAAGTTAGCGGGAGGTCGAACCGGGGAGCTGTTTTTT. Translating it yields CASSWEKLAGGRTGELFF.

This clone was seen a single time. V is TRBV29-1 and J is TRBJ2-3; 10 positions agree with TRBD2. The CDR3 is 13 amino acids. V was clipped by 7 bases and J by 3 bases; unmatched bases: 4. Germline loops: CDR1 SQVTM, CDR2 ANQGSEA. The CDR3 DNA is TGCAGCGGGGAACTAGCGGGGACAGATACGCAGTATTTT. Amino acid sequence: CSGELAGTDTQYF.

This clone has just one count. V and J are TRBV7-2 and TRBJ1-2; no reliable D call. The CDR3 is made up of 14 amino acids. V was trimmed by 1 base and J by 0 bases, leaving 6 bases between them. Germline V lookup: CDR1 SGHTA, CDR2 FQGNSA. CDR3 region: CASSLDGTNYGYTF. In DNA form, the CDR3 reads TGTGCCAGCAGCTTAGACGGGACTAACTATGGCTACACCTTC.

In its sample, this clone was seen a few times. The rearrangement uses TRBV5-1 and TRBJ1-5; 7 bases line up with TRBD1. This CDR3 has 16 residues. V gave up 4 bases and J gave up 3 bases; unmatched junction bases: 10. The germline V gene encodes CDR1 SGHRS and CDR2 YFSETQ. The CDR3 is CASSDGTEGTNQPQHF. The CDR3, as DNA: TGCGCCAGCAGCGACGGGACAGAGGGGACCAATCAGCCCCAGCATTTT.

This chain joins TRBV10-2 and TRBJ2-7; 7 bases align to TRBD1. The V and J ends lost 7 bases and 2 bases, in that order; junction bases with no gene match: 8. The CDR3 is made up of 14 amino acids. The germline V gene has CDR1 WSHSY and CDR2 SAAADI. CDR3 DNA: TGCGCCAGCAATTTGGGGACAGAAGCCTACGAGCAGTACTTC. The encoded protein is CASNLGTEAYEQYF.

This chain joins TRBV27 and TRBJ2-1, with TRBD1 matching 9 bases. With 4 bases clipped from V and 5 bases from J, the junction kept 6 bases outside the gene matches. Looked up from germline, CDR1 is MNHEY and CDR2 is SMNVEV (reference sequence). This CDR3 contains 15 residues. CDR3 sequence: CASSSGTGRNNEQFF. The CDR3 nucleotides read TGTGCCAGCAGTTCCGGGACAGGGCGTAACAATGAGCAGTTCTTC.

The chain employs TRBV9 and TRBJ2-1; TRBD1 agrees at 11 bases. J lost 4 bases, V lost 3 bases, and 6 bases had no gene match. The length of the CDR3 is 16 residues. Germline loops: CDR1 SGDLS, CDR2 YYNGEE. The CDR3 nucleotides are TGTGCCAGCAGCGCCTCCGGGACAGGGGGGTACAATGAGCAGTTCTTC. It translates to CASSASGTGGYNEQFF.

The chain employs TRBV19 and TRBJ2-7; 8 nucleotides match TRBD1. Per germline, CDR1 LNHDA and CDR2 SQIVND (reference sequence). This CDR3 comprises 15 residues. Trimming removed 3 bases from V and 0 bases from J; junction bases left unmatched: 4. The CDR3 DNA follows: TGTGCCAGTAGTATCAACAGGGGGGCCTCCTACGAGCAGTACTTC. Translating it yields CASSINRGASYEQYF.

This chain uses TRBV7-6 with TRBJ2-6; D gene ambiguous. Per germline, CDR1 SGHVS and CDR2 FNYEAQ. V lost 4 bases and J lost 0, with 4 bases in between. This CDR3 spans 14 amino acids. The DNA for the CDR3 is TGTGCCAGCAGCTCTCGCTCTGGGGCCAACGTCCTGACTTTC. Translated, it gives CASSSRSGANVLTF.

The rearrangement uses TRBV10-3 and TRBJ1-1, with D perhaps TRBD1 (5 bases). In germline, CDR1 is ENHRY, CDR2 SYGVKD. Trimming shortened V by 2 bases and J by 5 bases, and 12 bases separated the two germline ends. The CDR3 is 14 amino acids. The CDR3 DNA is TGTGCCATCAGTGAGGTGGGGGAGGGGACTGAAGCTTTCTTT. Protein: CAISEVGEGTEAFF.

The chain recombines TRBV6-5 with TRBJ2-1; TRBD2 matches 7 bases. The germline CDR1 and CDR2 sequences are MNHEY and SVGAGI. The CDR3 totals 15 residues. J gave up 4 bases and V 6 bases, and 9 bases lay outside the gene matches. The DNA of the CDR3 is TGTGCCAGCAGCCACCCCGGGACTATTTACAATGAGCAGTTCTTC. This translates into CASSHPGTIYNEQFF.

This clone is a singleton in its sample. V is TRBV28 and J is TRBJ2-5; D is unclear. The germline CDR1 and CDR2 sequences are MDHEN and SYDVKM. V was trimmed by 7 bases and J by 2 bases, leaving 17 bases between them. This CDR3 region has 15 residues. The CDR3 sequence is CASTPLRDKQETQYF. CDR3 nucleotide sequence: TGTGCCAGCACCCCCCTCCGAGACAAGCAAGAGACCCAGTACTTC. The variable domain in full, with the rest retrieved from reference TRBV28 and TRBJ2-5, is DVKVTQSSRYLVKRTGEKVFLECVQDMDHENMFWYRQDPGLGLRLIYFSYDVKMKEKGDIPEGYSVSREKKERFSLILESASTNQTSMYLCASTPLRDKQETQYFGPGTRLLVL.

A few counts support this clone. The chain uses TRBV6-6 and TRBJ2-7; TRBD1 aligns across 8 bases. Losses at the gene ends were 8 bases for V and 4 bases for J; bases not matched to a gene: 7. The CDR3 is 13 residues long. CDR1 and CDR2 (germline): MNHNY, SVGAGI (reference sequence). For the CDR3, the DNA is TGTGCCAGCGGCCCAGGGGGCGGATACGAGCAGTACTTC. This sequence encodes CASGPGGGYEQYF.